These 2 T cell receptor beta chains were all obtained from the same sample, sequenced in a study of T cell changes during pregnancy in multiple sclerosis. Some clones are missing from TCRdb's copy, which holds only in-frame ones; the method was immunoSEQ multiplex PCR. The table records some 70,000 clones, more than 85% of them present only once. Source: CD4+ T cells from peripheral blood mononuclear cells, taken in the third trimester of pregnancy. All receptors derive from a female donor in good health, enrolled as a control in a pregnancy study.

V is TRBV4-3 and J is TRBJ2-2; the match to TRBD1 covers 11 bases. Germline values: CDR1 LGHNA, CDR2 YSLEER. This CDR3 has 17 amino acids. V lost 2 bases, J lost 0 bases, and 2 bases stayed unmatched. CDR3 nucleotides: TGCGCCAGCAGCCAACCGGGACAGGGGGCGAACACCGGGGAGCTGTTTTTT. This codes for CASSQPGQGANTGELFF.

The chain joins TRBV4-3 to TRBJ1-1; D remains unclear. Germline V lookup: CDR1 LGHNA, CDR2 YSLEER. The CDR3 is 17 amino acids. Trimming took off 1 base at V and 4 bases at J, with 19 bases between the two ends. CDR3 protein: CASSQGSGLGGGTEAFF. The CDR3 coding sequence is TGCGCCAGCAGCCAAGGTTCCGGTCTCGGTGGCGGCACTGAAGCTTTCTTT.